The source of this TCR beta chain is a study of response to subunit inactivated influenza vaccine. Via MiXCR, TCRdb re-called the RT-PCR reads, giving one row per CDR3 protein. This table has about 540,000 distinct CDR3 sequences, under 30% appearing once. The CDR3 spans 14 residues. Trimming pared 0 bases from V and 6 bases from J, leaving 13 bases between. Germline V lookup: CDR1 SGDLS, CDR2 YYNGEE. These data were likewise used in another study, on T cells expressing NK-cell markers. From that study: It was by 5'RACE template switching with UMIs that TCR beta cDNA was made. Investigators obtained TCR beta repertoires from sorted CD3+CD56+NKG2C+, CD3+CD56+NKG2C- and CD3+CD56-NKG2C+ T cells. HCMV seropositivity characterized most of the eight sequenced donors, and seronegativity one. Sorting in several experiments was restricted by an anti-gamma-delta TCR antibody to alpha-beta TCR T cells.

The V and J genes are TRBV9 and TRBJ2-7; D unresolved. The sample was CD4+ T cells sorted from PBMCs, taken less than 13 days after vaccination. The sequence derives from a man between 50 and 59 years old who received an inactivated influenza vaccine. The CDR3: CASSVVHSSSEQYF. The CDR3 DNA sequence: TGTGCCAGCAGCGTAGTTCACTCCTCCAGCGAGCAGTACTTC.